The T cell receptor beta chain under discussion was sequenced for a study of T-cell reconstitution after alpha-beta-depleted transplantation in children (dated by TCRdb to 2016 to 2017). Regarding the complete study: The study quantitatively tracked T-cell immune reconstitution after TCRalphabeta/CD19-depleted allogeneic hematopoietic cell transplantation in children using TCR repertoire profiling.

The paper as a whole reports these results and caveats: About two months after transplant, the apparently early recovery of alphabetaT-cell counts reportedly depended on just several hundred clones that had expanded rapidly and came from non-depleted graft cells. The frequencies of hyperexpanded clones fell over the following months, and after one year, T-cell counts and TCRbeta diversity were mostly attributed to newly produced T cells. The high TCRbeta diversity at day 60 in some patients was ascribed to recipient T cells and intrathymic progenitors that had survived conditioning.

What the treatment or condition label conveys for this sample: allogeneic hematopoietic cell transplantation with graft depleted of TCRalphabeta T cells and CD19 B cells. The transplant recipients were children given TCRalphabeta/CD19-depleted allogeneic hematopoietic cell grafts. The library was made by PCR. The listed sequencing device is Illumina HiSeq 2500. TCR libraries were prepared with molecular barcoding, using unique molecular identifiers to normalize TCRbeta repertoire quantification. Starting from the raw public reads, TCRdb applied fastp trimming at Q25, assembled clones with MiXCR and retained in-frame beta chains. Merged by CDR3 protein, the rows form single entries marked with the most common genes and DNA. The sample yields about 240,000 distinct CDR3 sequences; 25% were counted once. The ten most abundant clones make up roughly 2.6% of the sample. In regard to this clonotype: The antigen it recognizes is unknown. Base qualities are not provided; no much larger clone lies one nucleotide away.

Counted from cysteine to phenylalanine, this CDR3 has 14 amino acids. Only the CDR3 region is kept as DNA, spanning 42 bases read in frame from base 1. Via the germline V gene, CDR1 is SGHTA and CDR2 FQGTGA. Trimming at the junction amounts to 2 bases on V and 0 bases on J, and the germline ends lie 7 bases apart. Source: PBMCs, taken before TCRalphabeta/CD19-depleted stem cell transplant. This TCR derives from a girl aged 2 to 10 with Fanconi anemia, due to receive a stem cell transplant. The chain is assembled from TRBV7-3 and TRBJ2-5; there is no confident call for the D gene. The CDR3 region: CASSLRIYQETQYF. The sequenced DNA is TGTGCCAGCAGCTTACGGATCTACCAAGAGACCCAGTACTTC.